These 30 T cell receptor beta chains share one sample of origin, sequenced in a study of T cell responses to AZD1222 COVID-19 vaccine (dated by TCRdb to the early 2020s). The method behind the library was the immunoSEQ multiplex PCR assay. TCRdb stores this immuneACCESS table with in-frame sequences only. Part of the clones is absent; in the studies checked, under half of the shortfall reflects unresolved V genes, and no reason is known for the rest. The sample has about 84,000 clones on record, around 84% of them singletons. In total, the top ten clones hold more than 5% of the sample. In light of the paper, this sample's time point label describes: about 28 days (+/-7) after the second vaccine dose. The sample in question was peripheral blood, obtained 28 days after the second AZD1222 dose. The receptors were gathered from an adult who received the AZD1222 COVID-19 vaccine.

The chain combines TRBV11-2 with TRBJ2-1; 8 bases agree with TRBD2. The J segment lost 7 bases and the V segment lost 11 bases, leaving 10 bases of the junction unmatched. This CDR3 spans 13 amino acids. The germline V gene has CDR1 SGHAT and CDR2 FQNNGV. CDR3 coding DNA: TGTGCCTGTAGGGGAGCGGGAGTTAATGAGCAGTTCTTC. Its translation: CACRGAGVNEQFF.

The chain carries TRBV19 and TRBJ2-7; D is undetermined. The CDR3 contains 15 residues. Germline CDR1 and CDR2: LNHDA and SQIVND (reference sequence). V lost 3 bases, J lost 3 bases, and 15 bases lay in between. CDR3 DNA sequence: TGTGCCAGTAGTATTTATGACAACGCTATCTACGAGCAGTACTTC. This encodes CASSIYDNAIYEQYF.

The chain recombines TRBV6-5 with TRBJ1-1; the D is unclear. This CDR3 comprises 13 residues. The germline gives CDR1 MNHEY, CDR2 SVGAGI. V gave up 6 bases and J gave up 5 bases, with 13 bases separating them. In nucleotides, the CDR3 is TGTGCCAGCAGCCCCGCAGGAGAAACTGAAGCTTTCTTT. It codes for CASSPAGETEAFF.

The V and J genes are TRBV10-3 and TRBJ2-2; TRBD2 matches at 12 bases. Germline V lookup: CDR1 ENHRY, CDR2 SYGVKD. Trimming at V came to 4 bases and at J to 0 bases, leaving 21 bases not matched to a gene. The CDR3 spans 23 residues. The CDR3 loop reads CAISGTHSLGGTSGFTNTGELFF. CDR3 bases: TGTGCCATCAGTGGGACCCACAGCCTAGGAGGGACTAGCGGGTTCACGAACACCGGGGAGCTGTTTTTT.

The CDR3 region has the DNA TGTGCCAGCAGTGAAGGAAAGCCCCAGCATTTT. This encodes CASSEGKPQHF. The rearrangement uses TRBV6-1 and TRBJ1-5, with D uncertain. Deletions cut 1 base from V and 8 bases from J, with 3 bases between. Germline lookup yields CDR1 MNHNS and CDR2 SASEGT. There are 11 residues in the CDR3.

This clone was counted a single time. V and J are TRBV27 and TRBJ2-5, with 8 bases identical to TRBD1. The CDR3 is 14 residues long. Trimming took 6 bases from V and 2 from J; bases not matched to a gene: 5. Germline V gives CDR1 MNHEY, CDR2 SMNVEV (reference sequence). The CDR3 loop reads CASSRGLGQETQYF. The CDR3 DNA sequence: TGTGCCAGCAGCAGGGGGCTAGGGCAAGAGACCCAGTACTTC.

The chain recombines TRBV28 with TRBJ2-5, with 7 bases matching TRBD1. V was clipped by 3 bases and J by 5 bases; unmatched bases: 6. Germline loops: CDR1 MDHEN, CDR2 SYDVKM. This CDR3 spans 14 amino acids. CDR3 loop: CASSLIGGRETQYF. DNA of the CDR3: TGTGCCAGCAGTTTGATAGGGGGCAGGGAGACCCAGTACTTC.

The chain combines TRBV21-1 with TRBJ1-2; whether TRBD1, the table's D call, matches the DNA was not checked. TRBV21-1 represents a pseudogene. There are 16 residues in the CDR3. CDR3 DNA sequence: TGTGCCAGCAGCAAAGAGGGGCAGGTATGTACCTATGGCTACACCTTC. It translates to CASSKEGQVCTYGYTF.

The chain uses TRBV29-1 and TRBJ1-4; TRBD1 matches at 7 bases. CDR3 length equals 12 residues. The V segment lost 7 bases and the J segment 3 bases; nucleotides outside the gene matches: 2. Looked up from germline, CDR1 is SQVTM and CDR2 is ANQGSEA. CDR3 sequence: CSGGGPNEKLFF. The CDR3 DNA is TGCAGCGGAGGGGGCCCTAATGAAAAACTGTTTTTT.

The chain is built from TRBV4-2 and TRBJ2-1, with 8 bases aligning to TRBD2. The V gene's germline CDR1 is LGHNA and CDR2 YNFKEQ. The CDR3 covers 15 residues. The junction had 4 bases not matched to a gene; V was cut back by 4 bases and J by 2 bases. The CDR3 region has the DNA TGTGCCAGCAGCCCCGGGGGGGGGACCTACAATGAGCAGTTCTTC. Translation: CASSPGGGTYNEQFF.

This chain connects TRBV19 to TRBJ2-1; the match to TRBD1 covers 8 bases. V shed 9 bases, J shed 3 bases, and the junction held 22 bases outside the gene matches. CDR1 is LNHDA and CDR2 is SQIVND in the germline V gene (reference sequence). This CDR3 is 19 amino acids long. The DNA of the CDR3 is TGTGCCAGCAATTCCGGGACAGGCGGGACTGGCGTAAGCTACAATGAGCAGTTCTTC. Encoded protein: CASNSGTGGTGVSYNEQFF.

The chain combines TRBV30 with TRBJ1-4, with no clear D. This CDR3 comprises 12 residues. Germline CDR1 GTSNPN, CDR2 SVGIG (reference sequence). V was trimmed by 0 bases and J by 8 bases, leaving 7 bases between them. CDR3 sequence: CAWSVLGEKLFF. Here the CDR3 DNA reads TGTGCCTGGAGTGTACTTGGCGAAAAACTGTTTTTT.

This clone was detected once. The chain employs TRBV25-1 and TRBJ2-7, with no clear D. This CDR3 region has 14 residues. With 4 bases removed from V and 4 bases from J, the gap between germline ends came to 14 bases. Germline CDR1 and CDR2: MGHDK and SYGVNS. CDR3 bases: TGTGCCAGCAGTGCGCCAGACAACTATTACGAGCAGTACTTC. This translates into CASSAPDNYYEQYF.

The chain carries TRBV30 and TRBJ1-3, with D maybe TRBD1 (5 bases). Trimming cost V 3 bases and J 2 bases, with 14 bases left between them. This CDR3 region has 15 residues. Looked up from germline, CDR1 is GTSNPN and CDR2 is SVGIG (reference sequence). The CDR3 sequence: CAWSGGGYTGNTIYF. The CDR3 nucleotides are TGTGCCTGGAGCGGGGGGGGTTATACTGGAAACACCATATATTTT.

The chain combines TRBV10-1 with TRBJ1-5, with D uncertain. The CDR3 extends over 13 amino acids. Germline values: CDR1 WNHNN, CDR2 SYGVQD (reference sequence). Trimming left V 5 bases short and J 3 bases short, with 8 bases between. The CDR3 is CASSPANNQPQHF. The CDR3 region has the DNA TGCGCCAGCAGTCCAGCTAACAATCAGCCCCAGCATTTT.

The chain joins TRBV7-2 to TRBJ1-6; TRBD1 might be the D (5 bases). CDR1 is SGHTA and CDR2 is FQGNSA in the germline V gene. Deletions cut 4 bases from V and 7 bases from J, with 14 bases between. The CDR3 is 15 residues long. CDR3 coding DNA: TGTGCCAGCAGCTACGGTCCGCGGGGCAATTCACCCCTCCACTTT. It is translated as CASSYGPRGNSPLHF.

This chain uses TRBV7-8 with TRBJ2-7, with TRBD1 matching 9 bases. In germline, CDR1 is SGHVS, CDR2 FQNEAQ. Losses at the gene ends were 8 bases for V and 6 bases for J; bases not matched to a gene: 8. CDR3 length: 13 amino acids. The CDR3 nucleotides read TGTGCCAGCGAATATGACAGGGGGGTCGAGCAGTACTTC. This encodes CASEYDRGVEQYF.

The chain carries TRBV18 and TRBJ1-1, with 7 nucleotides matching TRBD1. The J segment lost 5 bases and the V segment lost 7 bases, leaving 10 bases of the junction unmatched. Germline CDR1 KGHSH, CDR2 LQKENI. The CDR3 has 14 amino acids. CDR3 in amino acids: CASFDQGGRTEAFF. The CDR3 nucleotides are TGTGCCAGCTTCGACCAGGGGGGGCGAACTGAAGCTTTCTTT.

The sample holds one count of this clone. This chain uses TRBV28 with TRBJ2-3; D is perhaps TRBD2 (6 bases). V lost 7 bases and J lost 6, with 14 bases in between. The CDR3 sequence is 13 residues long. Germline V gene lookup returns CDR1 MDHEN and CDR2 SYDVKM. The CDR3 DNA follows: TGTGCCAGCACCCTTAGCGGAGGGGATACGCAGTATTTT. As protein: CASTLSGGDTQYF.

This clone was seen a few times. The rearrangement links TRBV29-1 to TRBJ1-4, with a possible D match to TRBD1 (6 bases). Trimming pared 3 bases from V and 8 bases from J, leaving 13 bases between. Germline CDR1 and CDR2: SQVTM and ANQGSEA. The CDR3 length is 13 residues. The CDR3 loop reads CSVDAGVGEKLFF. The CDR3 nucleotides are TGCAGCGTTGATGCAGGGGTGGGAGAAAAACTGTTTTTT.

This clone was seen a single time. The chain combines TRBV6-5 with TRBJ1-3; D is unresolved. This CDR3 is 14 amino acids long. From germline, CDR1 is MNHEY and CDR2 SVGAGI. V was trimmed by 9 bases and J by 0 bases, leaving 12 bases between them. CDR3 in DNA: TGTGCCAGTTATAAGGGCTTCTCTGGAAACACCATATATTTT. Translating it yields CASYKGFSGNTIYF.

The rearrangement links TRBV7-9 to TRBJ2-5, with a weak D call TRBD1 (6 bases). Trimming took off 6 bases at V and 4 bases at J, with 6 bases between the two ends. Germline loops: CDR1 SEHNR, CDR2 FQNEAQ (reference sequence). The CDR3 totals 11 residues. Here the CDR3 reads CASRGAETQYF. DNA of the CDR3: TGTGCCAGCAGGGGGGCAGAGACCCAGTACTTC.

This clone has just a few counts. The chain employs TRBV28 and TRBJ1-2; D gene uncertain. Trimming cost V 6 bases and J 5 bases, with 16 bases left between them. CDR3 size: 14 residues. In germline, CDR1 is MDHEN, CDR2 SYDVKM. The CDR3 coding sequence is TGTGCCAGCAGGCTACTGGACGGTTCATATGGCTACACCTTC. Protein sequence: CASRLLDGSYGYTF.

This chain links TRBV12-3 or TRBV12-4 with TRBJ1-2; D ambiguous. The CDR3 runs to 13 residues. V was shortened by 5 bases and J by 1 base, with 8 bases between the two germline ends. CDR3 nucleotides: TGTGCCAGCAGTGTACAGTATAACTATGGCTACACCTTC. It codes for CASSVQYNYGYTF.

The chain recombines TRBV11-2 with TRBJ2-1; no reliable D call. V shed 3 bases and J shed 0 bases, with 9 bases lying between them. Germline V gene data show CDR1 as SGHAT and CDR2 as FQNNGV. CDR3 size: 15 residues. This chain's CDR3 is CASSLNSGSYNEQFF. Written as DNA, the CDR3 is TGTGCCAGCAGCTTGAACTCTGGCTCCTACAATGAGCAGTTCTTC.

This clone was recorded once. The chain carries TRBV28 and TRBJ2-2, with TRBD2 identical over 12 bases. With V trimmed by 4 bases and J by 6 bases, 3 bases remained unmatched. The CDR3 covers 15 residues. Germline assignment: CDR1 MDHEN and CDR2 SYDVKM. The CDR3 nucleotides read TGTGCCAGCAGTTCGACTAGCGGGAGACCCGGGGAGCTGTTTTTT. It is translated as CASSSTSGRPGELFF.

The CDR3 loop reads CASSPQGGSVGELFF. CDR3 in DNA: TGTGCCAGCAGTCCTCAAGGGGGTTCTGTGGGGGAGCTGTTTTTT. The V gene is TRBV6-5, the J gene TRBJ2-2; D perhaps matches TRBD1 (6 bases). Germline V CDR1 and CDR2: MNHEY, SVGAGI. There are 15 residues in the CDR3. V was shortened by 5 bases and J by 8 bases, with 18 bases between the two germline ends.

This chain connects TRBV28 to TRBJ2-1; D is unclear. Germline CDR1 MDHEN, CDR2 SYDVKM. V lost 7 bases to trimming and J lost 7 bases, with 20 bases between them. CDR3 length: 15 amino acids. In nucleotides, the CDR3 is TGTGCCAGCACCACGGACGCCCGCTTAGGGAATGAGCAGTTCTTC. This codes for CASTTDARLGNEQFF.

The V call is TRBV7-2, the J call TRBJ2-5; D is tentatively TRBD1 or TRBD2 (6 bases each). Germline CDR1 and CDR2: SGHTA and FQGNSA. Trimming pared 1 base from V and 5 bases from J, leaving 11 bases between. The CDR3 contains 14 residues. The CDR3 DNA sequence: TGTGCCAGCAGCTTAGTCGGGGGCCGGGAGACCCAGTACTTC. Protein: CASSLVGGRETQYF.

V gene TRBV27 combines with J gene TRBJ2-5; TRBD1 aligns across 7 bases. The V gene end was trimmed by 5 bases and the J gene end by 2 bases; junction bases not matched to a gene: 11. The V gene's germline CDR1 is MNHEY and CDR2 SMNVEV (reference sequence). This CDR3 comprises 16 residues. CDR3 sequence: CASSPWGQGEQETQYF. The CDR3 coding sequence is TGTGCCAGCAGTCCTTGGGGGCAGGGGGAACAAGAGACCCAGTACTTC.